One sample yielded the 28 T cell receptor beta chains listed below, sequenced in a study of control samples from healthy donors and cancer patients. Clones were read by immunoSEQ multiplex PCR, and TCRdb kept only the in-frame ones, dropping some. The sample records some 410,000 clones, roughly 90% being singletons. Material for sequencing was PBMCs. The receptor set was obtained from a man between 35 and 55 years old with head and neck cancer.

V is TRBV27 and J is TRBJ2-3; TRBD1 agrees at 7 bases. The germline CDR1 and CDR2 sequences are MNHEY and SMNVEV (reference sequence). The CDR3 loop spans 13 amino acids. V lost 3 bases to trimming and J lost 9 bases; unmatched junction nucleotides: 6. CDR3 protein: CASSFTGVDTQYF. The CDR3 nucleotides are TGTGCCAGCAGTTTCACAGGGGTTGACACGCAGTATTTT.

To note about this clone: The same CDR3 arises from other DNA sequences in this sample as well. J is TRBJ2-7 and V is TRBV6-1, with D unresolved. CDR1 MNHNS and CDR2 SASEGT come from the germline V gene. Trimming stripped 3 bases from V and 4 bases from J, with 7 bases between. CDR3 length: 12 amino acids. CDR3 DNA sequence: TGTGCCAGCAGTGAGGTTGGGTACGAGCAGTACTTC. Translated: CASSEVGYEQYF.

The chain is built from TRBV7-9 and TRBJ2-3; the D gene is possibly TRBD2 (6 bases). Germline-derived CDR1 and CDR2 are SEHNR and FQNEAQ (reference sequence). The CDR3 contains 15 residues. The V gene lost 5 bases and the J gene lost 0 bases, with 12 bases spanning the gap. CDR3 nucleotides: TGTGCCAGCAGCCCGGCGACTAGTAGCACAGATACGCAGTATTTT. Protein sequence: CASSPATSSTDTQYF.

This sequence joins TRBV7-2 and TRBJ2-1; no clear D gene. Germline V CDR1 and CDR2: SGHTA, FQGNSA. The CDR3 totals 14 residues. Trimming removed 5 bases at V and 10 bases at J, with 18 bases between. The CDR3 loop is CASSLLQASVEQFF. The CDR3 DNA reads TGTGCCAGCAGCCTCCTCCAGGCCTCGGTGGAGCAGTTCTTC.

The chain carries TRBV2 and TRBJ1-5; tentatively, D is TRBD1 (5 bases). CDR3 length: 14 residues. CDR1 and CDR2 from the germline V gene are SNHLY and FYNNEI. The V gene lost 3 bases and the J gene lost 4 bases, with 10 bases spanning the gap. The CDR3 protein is CASSDRSGNQPQHF. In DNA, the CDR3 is TGTGCCAGCAGTGATCGATCAGGGAATCAGCCCCAGCATTTT. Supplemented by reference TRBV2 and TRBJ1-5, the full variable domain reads EPEVTQTPSHQVTQMGQEVILRCVPISNHLYFYWYRQILGQKVEFLVSFYNNEISEKSEIFDDQFSVERPDGSNFTLKIRSTKLEDSAMYFCASSDRSGNQPQHFGDGTRLSIL.

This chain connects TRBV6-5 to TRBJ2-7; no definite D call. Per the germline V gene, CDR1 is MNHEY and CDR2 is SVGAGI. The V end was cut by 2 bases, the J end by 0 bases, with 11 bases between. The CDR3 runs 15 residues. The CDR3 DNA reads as TGTGCCAGCAGTTACACTGGGTCCAGCTCCTACGAGCAGTACTTC. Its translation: CASSYTGSSSYEQYF.

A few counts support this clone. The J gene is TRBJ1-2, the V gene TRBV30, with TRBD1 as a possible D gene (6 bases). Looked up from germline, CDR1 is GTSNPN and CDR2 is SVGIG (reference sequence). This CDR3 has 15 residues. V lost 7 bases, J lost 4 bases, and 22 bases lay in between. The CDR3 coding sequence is TGTGCCTTGGCTCCCTCCGGGGCCAGGGGCTATGGCTACACCTTC. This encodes CALAPSGARGYGYTF.

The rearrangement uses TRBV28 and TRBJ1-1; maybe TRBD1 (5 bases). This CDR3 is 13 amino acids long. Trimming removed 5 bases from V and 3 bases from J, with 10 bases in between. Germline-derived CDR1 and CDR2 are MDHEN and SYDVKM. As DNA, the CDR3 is TGTGCCAGCAGTACCATGGGGGACACTGAAGCTTTCTTT. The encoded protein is CASSTMGDTEAFF.

CDR3 protein: CASSVGMNTEAFF. The CDR3 nucleotides read TGTGCCAGCAGTGTGGGGATGAACACTGAAGCTTTCTTT. The chain recombines TRBV25-1 with TRBJ1-1; no definite D call. With 4 bases removed from V and 0 bases from J, the gap between germline ends came to 6 bases. Germline-derived CDR1 and CDR2 are MGHDK and SYGVNS. The CDR3 has 13 amino acids.

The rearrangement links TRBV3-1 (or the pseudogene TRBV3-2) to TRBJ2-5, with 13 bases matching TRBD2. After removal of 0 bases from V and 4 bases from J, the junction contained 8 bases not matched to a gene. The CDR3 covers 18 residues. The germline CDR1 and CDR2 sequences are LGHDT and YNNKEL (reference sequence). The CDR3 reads CASSQERGLAGILETQYF. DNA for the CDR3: TGTGCCAGCAGCCAAGAGCGGGGACTAGCGGGGATCCTAGAGACCCAGTACTTC.

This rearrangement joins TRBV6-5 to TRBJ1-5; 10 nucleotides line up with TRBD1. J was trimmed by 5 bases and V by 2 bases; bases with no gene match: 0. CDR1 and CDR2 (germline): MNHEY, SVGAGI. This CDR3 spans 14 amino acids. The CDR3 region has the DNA TGTGCCAGCAGTTACGGGACAGGGGATCAGCCCCAGCATTTT. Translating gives CASSYGTGDQPQHF.

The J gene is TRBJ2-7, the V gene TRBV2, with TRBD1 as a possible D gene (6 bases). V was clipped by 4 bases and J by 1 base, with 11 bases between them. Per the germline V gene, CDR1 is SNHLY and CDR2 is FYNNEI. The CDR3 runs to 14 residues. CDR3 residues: CASSVGRGSYEQYF. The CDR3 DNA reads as TGTGCCAGCAGTGTGGGCAGGGGATCCTACGAGCAGTACTTC. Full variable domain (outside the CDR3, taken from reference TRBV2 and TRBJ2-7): EPEVTQTPSHQVTQMGQEVILRCVPISNHLYFYWYRQILGQKVEFLVSFYNNEISEKSEIFDDQFSVERPDGSNFTLKIRSTKLEDSAMYFCASSVGRGSYEQYFGPGTRLTVT.

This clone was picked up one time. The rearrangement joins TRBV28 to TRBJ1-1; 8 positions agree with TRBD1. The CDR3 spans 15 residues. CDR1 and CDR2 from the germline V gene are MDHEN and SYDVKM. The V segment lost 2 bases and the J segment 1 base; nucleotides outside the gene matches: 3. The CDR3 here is CASSLQGAGNTEAFF. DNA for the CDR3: TGTGCCAGCAGTTTACAGGGGGCAGGGAACACTGAAGCTTTCTTT.

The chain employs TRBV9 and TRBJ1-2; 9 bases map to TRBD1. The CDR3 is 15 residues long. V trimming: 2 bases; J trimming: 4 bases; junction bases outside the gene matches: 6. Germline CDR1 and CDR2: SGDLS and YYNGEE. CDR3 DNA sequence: TGTGCCAGCAGCGTGACACCGGGACAGGGCTATGGCTACACCTTC. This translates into CASSVTPGQGYGYTF.

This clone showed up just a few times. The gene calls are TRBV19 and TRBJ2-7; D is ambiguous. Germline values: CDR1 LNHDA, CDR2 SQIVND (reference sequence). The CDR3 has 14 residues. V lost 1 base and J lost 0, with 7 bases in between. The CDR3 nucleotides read TGTGCCAGTAGTATAGTGCCCCACTCCTACGAGCAGTACTTC. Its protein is CASSIVPHSYEQYF. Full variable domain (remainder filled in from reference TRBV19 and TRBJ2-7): DGGITQSPKYLFRKEGQNVTLSCEQNLNHDAMYWYRQDPGQGLRLIYYSQIVNDFQKGDIAEGYSVSREKKESFPLTVTSAQKNPTAFYLCASSIVPHSYEQYFGPGTRLTVT.

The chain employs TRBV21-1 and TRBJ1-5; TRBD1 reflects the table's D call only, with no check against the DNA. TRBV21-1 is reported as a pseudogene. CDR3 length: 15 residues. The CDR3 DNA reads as TGTGCCAGCAGCAAAGGTCCCAGATGCAATCAGCCCCAGCATTTT. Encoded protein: CASSKGPRCNQPQHF.

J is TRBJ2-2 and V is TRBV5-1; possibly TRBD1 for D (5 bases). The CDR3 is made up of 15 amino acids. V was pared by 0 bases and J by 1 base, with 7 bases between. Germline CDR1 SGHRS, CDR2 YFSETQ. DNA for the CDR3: TGCGCCAGCAGCTTGGGGGGCTTGAACACCGGGGAGCTGTTTTTT. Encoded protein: CASSLGGLNTGELFF.

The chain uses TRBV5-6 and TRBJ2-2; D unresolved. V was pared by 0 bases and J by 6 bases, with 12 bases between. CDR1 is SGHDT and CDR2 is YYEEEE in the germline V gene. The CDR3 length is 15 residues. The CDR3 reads CASSLADGYPGELFF. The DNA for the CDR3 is TGTGCCAGCAGCTTGGCGGACGGGTACCCCGGGGAGCTGTTTTTT.

As DNA, the CDR3 is TGTGCCAGCAGACGAGACACATCCGATGAGCAGTTCTTC. It codes for CASRRDTSDEQFF. The chain links TRBV2 to TRBJ2-1; D uncertain. V lost 6 bases and J 8 bases, leaving 14 bases between the germline ends. The germline V gene has CDR1 SNHLY and CDR2 FYNNEI. The CDR3 has 13 residues. The full variable domain, with the rest looked up from reference TRBV2 and TRBJ2-1, is EPEVTQTPSHQVTQMGQEVILRCVPISNHLYFYWYRQILGQKVEFLVSFYNNEISEKSEIFDDQFSVERPDGSNFTLKIRSTKLEDSAMYFCASRRDTSDEQFFGPGTRLTVL.

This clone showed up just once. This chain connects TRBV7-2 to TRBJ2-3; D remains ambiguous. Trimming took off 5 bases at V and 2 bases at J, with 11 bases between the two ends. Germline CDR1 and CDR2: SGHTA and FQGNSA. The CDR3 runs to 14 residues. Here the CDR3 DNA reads TGTGCCAGCAGCCCCGGATATAACACAGATACGCAGTATTTT. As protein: CASSPGYNTDTQYF.

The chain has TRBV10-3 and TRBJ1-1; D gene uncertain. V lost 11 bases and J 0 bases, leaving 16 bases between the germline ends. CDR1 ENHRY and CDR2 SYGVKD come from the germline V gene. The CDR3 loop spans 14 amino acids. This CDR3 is CAAGGTSMNTEAFF. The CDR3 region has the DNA TGTGCCGCCGGCGGTACATCCATGAACACTGAAGCTTTCTTT.

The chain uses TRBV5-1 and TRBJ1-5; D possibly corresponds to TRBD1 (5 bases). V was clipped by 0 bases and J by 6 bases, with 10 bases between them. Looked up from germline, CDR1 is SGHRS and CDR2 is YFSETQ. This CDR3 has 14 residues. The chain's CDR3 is CASSLEGVGQPQHF. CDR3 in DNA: TGCGCCAGCAGCTTGGAAGGGGTTGGTCAGCCCCAGCATTTT.

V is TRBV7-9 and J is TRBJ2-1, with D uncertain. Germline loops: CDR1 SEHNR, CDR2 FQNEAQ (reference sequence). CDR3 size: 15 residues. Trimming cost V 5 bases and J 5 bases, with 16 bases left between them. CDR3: CASSPIDFKDNEQFF. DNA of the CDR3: TGTGCCAGCAGCCCTATAGACTTTAAGGACAATGAGCAGTTCTTC.

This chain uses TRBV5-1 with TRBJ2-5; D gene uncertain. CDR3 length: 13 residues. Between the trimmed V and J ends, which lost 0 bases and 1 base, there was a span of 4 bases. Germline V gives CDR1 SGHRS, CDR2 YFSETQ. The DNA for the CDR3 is TGCGCCAGCAGCTTGGAAGTCCAAGAGACCCAGTACTTC. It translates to CASSLEVQETQYF.

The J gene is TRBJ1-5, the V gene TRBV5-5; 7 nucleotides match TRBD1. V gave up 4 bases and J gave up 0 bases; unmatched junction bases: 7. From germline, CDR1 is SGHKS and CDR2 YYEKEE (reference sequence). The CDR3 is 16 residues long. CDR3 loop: CASSPTGIRSNQPQHF. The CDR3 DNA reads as TGTGCCAGCAGCCCGACAGGGATTCGTAGCAATCAGCCCCAGCATTTT.

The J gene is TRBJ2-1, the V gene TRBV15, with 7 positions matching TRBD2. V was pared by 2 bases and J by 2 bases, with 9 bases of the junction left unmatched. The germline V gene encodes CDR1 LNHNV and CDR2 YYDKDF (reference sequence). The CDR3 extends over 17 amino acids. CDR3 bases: TGTGCCACCAGCAGATCCTCAACTAGCGACCCCTACAATGAGCAGTTCTTC. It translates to CATSRSSTSDPYNEQFF.

The CDR3 spells CASRVESELSQYF. Written as DNA, the CDR3 is TGTGCCAGCAGGGTTGAATCGGAACTGTCGCAGTATTTT. The chain couples TRBV7-3 to TRBJ2-3; D unclear. The germline V gene has CDR1 SGHTA and CDR2 FQGTGA. This CDR3 is 13 amino acids long. The ends were cut back, 6 bases at V and 10 bases at J, with 17 bases in the middle.

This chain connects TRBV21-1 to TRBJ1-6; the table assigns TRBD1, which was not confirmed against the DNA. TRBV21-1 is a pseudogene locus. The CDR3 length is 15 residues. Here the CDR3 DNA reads TGTGCCGGACACAGGGGGCTCAGTAGAAGTTCACCCCTCCACTTT. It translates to CAGHRGLSRSSPLHF.